The 17 T cell receptor beta chains below were found in one sample sequenced in a study of molecular identifiers for immune sequencing clone quantification. TCRdb used MiXCR to reprocess the PCR reads, holding one entry per CDR3 protein. The sample records 400,000 to 600,000 distinct CDR3 sequences, 25% being singletons. Sequencing was performed on naive CD8+ T cells from blood, with Jurkat cell RNA spiked in. Subset specified: FACS-sorted CD8+CD4-CCR7+CD45RA+ naive T cells. The receptors derive from a human donor in good health. Some libraries in this study had Jurkat cell RNA spiked in.

This chain connects TRBV11-2 to TRBJ2-7; TRBD1 might be the D (5 bases). V was pared by 0 bases and J by 0 bases, with 9 bases between. CDR1 and CDR2 (germline): SGHAT, FQNNGV. The length of the CDR3 is 15 residues. CDR3 protein: CASSLETELSYEQYF. As DNA, the CDR3 is TGTGCCAGCAGCTTAGAGACAGAGCTCTCCTACGAGCAGTACTTC.

This clonotype has at least ten counts. The V gene is TRBV28, the J gene TRBJ1-5, with D perhaps matching TRBD1 (5 bases). Germline CDR1 and CDR2: MDHEN and SYDVKM. The V end was cut by 8 bases, the J end by 3 bases, with 20 bases between. The CDR3 sequence is 16 residues long. The CDR3 region is CASSDPNRRINQPQHF. The CDR3 DNA is TGTGCCAGCTCTGACCCTAACAGGCGTATCAATCAGCCCCAGCATTTT.

Points on this clonotype: A much larger clone sits a single nucleotide away, making a read error possible. The chain employs TRBV4-1 and TRBJ2-7, with TRBD1 matching 7 bases. The length of the CDR3 is 18 residues. Germline V gene data show CDR1 as MGHRA and CDR2 as YSYEKL. The CDR3 DNA reads as TGCGCCAGCAGCCAAGCTCCCCCGACAGGGCTCGTCTCCTACGAGCAGCACTTC. Its protein is CASSQAPPTGLVSYEQHF.

This clonotype was counted ten times or more. The chain uses TRBV4-3 and TRBJ1-5, with D unresolved. CDR1 LGHNA and CDR2 YSLEER come from the germline V gene. The CDR3 runs 16 residues. V was clipped by 2 bases and J by 2 bases, with 13 bases between them. CDR3 nucleotide sequence: TGCGCCAGCAGCCAACGAACGGGTCGGCGCAATCAGCCCCAGCATTTT. As protein: CASSQRTGRRNQPQHF.

This clonotype occurred many times. J is TRBJ2-5 and V is TRBV12-3 or TRBV12-4; 8 bases are shared with TRBD1. The CDR3 loop spans 15 amino acids. V shed 4 bases, J shed 7 bases, and the junction held 11 bases outside the gene matches. The CDR3 DNA reads TGTGCCAGCAGTTCCGCAGCCGGGACAGGTTGGACCCAGTACTTC. It specifies CASSSAAGTGWTQYF.

This chain uses TRBV4-3 with TRBJ1-5; D is possibly TRBD1 (6 bases). The CDR3 extends over 16 amino acids. The germline V and J ends were trimmed by 0 bases and 1 base, with 10 bases remaining between them. Germline V gene lookup returns CDR1 LGHNA and CDR2 YSLEER. The CDR3 sequence: CASSQDPGASNQPQHF. The CDR3 DNA reads as TGCGCCAGCAGCCAAGACCCGGGGGCGAGCAATCAGCCCCAGCATTTT.

A few counts support this clonotype. V gene TRBV4-2 combines with J gene TRBJ2-7; 14 positions match TRBD2. The CDR3 extends over 15 amino acids. V shed 5 bases and J 7 bases; nucleotides not matched to a gene: 7. Germline loops: CDR1 LGHNA, CDR2 YNFKEQ. CDR3 residues: CASSEGLAGVREQYF. The CDR3 DNA reads as TGTGCCAGCAGCGAGGGACTAGCGGGAGTGAGGGAGCAGTACTTC.

This clonotype was observed at least ten times. In nucleotides, the CDR3 is TGTGCCAGCAGCGTTCAGGGGCTCGACTCCTACGAGCAGTACTTC. Translated: CASSVQGLDSYEQYF. The chain uses TRBV9 and TRBJ2-7; a weak D match, TRBD1 (6 bases). V lost 2 bases to trimming and J lost 0 bases, with 12 bases between them. CDR1 is SGDLS, CDR2 YYNGEE, per germline. The length of the CDR3 is 15 residues.

Ten or more counts support this clonotype. This chain connects TRBV30 to TRBJ2-3, with 9 positions matching TRBD2. CDR1 is GTSNPN and CDR2 is SVGIG in the germline V gene (reference sequence). Trimming took 5 bases from V and 3 from J; bases not matched to a gene: 3. The CDR3 consists of 13 residues. CDR3 DNA sequence: TGTGCCTGGGATAGCGGGAGAACAGATACGCAGTATTTT. Amino acids: CAWDSGRTDTQYF.

The chain is built from TRBV7-8 and TRBJ2-3; possibly TRBD2 for D (6 bases). Germline V gives CDR1 SGHVS, CDR2 FQNEAQ. The V end was cut by 2 bases, the J end by 3 bases, with 12 bases between. CDR3 size: 15 residues. The CDR3 spells CASSLRASETDTQYF. Written as DNA, the CDR3 is TGTGCCAGCAGCTTACGGGCTAGCGAGACAGATACGCAGTATTTT.

This clonotype was found once. A much larger clone lies a single base off, so this may be a read error. The chain joins TRBV6-5 to TRBJ2-2, with D possibly being TRBD2 (5 bases). Germline assignment: CDR1 MNHEY and CDR2 SVGAGI. The CDR3 is 13 residues long. The CDR3 is CASSRTASGELSF. The CDR3 DNA is TGTGCCAGCAGTCGGACTGCTTCCGGGGAGCTGTCTTTT.

The V call is TRBV10-2, the J call TRBJ1-1; D perhaps matches TRBD1 (6 bases). Trimming pared 8 bases from V and 3 bases from J, leaving 13 bases between. Germline V lookup: CDR1 WSHSY, CDR2 SAAADI. The CDR3 has 13 residues. As DNA, the CDR3 is TGCGCCAGCGGGAGGGGGGGCGACACTGAAGCTTTCTTT. Translation gives CASGRGGDTEAFF.

As to this clonotype: The junction departs from the called germline gene at one end, perhaps through a read error. The rearrangement links TRBV6-5 to TRBJ2-1; TRBD2 agrees at 14 bases. The CDR3 loop spans 15 amino acids. Looked up from germline, CDR1 is MNHEY and CDR2 is SVGAGI. The DNA for the CDR3 is TGTGCCAGCAGTGAGACTAGCGGGGGGGCCGGTGAGCAGTCCTTC. It codes for CASSETSGGAGEQSF.

The chain joins TRBV7-3 to TRBJ2-1, with D perhaps TRBD2 (7 bases). This CDR3 has 14 amino acids. Germline values: CDR1 SGHTA, CDR2 FQGTGA. With 6 bases removed from V and 6 bases from J, the gap between germline ends came to 15 bases. CDR3 coding DNA: TGTGCCAGCAGTTGGGGGGGCCGAGGCAATGAGCAGTTCTTC. Its translation is CASSWGGRGNEQFF.

This chain connects TRBV12-3 or TRBV12-4 to TRBJ2-1; D unclear. With 4 bases removed from V and 9 bases from J, the gap between germline ends came to 13 bases. The CDR3 has 13 amino acids. The CDR3 sequence is CASSSLAAAEQFF. In DNA, the CDR3 is TGTGCCAGCAGTTCCTTGGCGGCTGCTGAGCAGTTCTTC.

This clonotype was recorded only once. At one end, the junction sequence differs from germline, possibly due to a read error. The CDR3 DNA reads TGTGCCAGCAGACAGAGACAGGGCTCCTACGATGAGCAGTTCTTC. Translated, it gives CASRQRQGSYDEQFF. V is TRBV6-5 and J is TRBJ2-1; 7 positions match TRBD1. CDR3 length: 15 amino acids. Germline V gene data show CDR1 as MNHEY and CDR2 as SVGAGI.

Remarks on this clonotype: This may be a read error: a much more frequent sequence differs by one nucleotide. The V call is TRBV20-1, the J call TRBJ2-3, with 9 positions matching TRBD1. The germline gives CDR1 DFQATT, CDR2 SNEGSKA (reference sequence). The trim removed 5 bases at V and 4 bases at J, leaving 13 bases unmatched. The CDR3 totals 16 residues. CDR3 bases: TGCAGTGCTTCCTCCCGGGACAGGGTTCGGCCAGATACGCAGTATTTT. Its protein product is CSASSRDRVRPDTQYF.